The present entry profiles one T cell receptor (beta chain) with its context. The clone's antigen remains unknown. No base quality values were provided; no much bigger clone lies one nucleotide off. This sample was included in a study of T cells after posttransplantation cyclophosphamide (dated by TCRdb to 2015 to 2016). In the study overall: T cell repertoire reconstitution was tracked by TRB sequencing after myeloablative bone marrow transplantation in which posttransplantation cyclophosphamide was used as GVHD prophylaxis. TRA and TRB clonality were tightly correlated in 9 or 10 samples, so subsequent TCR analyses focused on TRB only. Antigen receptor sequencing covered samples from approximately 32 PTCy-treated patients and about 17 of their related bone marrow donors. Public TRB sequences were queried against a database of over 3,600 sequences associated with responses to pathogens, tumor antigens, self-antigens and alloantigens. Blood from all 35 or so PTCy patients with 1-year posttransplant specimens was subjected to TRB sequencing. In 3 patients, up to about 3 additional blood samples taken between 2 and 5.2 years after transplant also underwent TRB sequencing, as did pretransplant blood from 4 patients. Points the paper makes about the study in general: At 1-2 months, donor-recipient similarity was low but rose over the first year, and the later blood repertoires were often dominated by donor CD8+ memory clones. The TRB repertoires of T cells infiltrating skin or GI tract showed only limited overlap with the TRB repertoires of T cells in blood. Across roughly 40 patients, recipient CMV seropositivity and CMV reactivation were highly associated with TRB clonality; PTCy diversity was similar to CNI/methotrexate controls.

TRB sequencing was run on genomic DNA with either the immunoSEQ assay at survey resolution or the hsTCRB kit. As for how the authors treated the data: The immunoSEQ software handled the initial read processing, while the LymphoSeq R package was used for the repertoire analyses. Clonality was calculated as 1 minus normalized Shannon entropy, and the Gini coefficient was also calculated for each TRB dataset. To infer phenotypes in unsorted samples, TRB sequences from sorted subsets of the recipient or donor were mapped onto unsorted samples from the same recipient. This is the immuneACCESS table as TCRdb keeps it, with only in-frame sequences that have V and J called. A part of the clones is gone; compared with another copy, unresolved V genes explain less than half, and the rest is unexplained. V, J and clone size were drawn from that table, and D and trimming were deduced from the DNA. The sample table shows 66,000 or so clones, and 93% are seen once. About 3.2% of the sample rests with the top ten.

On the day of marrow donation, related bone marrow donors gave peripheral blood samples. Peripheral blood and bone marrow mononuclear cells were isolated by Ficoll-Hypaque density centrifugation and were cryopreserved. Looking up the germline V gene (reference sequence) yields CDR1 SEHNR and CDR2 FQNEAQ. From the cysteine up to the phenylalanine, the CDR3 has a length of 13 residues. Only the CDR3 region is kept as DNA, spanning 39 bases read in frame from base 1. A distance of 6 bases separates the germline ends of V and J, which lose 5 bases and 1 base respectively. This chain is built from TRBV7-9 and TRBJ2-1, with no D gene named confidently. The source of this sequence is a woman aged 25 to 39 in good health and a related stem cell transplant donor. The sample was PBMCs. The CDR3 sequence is CASSPRSYNEQFF. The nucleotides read TGTGCCAGCAGCCCCCGGTCCTACAATGAGCAGTTCTTC.